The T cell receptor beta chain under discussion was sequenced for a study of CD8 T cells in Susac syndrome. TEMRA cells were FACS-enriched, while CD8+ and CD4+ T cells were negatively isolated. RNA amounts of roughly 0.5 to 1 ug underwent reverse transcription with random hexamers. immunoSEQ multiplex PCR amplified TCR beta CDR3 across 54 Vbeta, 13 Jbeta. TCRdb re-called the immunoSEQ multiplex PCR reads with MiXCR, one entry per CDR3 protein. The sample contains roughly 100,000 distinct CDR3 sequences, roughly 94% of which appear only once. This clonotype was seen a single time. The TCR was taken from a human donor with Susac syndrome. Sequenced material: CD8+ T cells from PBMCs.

The CDR3 loop is CAIMRDREAFF. The CDR3 DNA reads as TGTGCCATCATGAGAGACAGGGAAGCTTTCTTT. This chain uses TRBV10-3 with TRBJ1-1, with TRBD1 as a possible D gene (6 bases). The CDR3 sequence is 11 residues long. The germline CDR1 and CDR2 sequences are ENHRY and SYGVKD. Trimming cost V 7 bases and J 8 bases, with 11 bases left between them.